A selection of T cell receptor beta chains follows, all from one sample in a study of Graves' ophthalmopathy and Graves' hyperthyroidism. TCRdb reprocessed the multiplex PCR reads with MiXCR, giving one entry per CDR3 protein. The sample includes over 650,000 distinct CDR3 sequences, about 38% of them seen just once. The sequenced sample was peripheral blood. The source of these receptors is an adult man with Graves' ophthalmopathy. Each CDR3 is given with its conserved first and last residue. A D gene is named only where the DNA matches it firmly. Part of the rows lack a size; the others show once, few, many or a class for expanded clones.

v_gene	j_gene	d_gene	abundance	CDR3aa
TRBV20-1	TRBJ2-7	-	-	CSARGSGTPYYEQYF
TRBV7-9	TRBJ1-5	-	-	CASSGLAGPQHF
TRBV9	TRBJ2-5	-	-	CAGSVVAGIGGNGETQYF
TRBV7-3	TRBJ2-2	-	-	CASGTGVGTGELFF
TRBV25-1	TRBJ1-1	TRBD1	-	CASSPLGGQGLGTEAFF
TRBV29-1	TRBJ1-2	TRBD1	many	CSVEVGQKGYYGYTF
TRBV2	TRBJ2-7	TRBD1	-	CASSAGTGEYF
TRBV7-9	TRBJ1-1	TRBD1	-	CASSRTGYTEAFF
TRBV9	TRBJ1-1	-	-	CANSPLQDEAFF
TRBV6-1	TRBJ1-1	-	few	CASSDGTISVPEAFF
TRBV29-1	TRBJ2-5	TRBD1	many	CSVMTGRRETQYF
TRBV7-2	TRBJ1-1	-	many	CASSQGPNTEAFF
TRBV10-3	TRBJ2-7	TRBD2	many	CAISETRLAGGPHEQYF
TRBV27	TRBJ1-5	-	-	CVSSSRGEQPQHF
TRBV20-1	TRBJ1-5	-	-	CSARLAGGETQHF
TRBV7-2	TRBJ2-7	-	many	CASSLVGLNEQYF
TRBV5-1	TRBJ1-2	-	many	CASSLEDRTNYGYTF